This TCR beta chain was sequenced in a study of blood T cell repertoires in COVID-19. On the study more broadly: Samples came from the United States, Italy and Spain, spanning acute and convalescent COVID-19. The analysed material was cDNA or gDNA that came from T cells, B-cell-depleted T cells, or PBMCs.

V was clipped by 5 bases and J by 7 bases; unmatched bases: 15. The CDR3 loop spans 19 amino acids. Per germline, CDR1 SGHVS and CDR2 FQNEAQ. Under the authors' procedure: Researchers report that nucleated cell counts were estimated from reference gene primer amplification. Profiling relied on immunoSEQ multiplex PCR, and the TCRdb table lists in-frame clones only, not all of them. That table supplies the V and J calls and clone size; D and trimming were determined from the DNA. The profile shows 45,000 to 55,000 clones, around four fifths of them singletons. J is TRBJ1-6 and V is TRBV7-8; 12 positions match TRBD1. The sequence derives from a human donor in a cohort sampled during active COVID-19. The sample consisted of peripheral blood. The CDR3 sequence is CASSHPGQGAAWWNSPLHF. The DNA of the CDR3 is TGTGCCAGCAGCCACCCGGGACAGGGGGCGGCCTGGTGGAATTCACCCCTCCACTTT.